What follows are 24 T cell receptor beta chains derived from one specimen sequenced in a study of long-term antiretroviral therapy in people with HIV. immunoSEQ v3.0 was run at survey level. Method: immunoSEQ multiplex PCR; TCRdb's copy keeps in-frame clones and lacks some. The sample has 20,000 to 25,000 clones; about 80% are singletons. This material consisted of unsorted PBMCs, taken 0.3 years after starting antiretroviral therapy. The receptor source for this set is a man aged 50 to 60 with HIV.

V usage is TRBV5-1 and J usage is TRBJ2-4, with D possibly called TRBD1 or TRBD2 (5 bases each). The V gene's germline CDR1 is SGHRS and CDR2 YFSETQ. The CDR3 runs to 13 residues. Trimming shortened V by 0 bases and J by 7 bases, and 8 bases separated the two germline ends. The CDR3 sequence: CASSLAEGNIQYF. The CDR3 region has the DNA TGCGCCAGCAGCTTGGCTGAGGGGAACATTCAGTACTTC. The full variable domain, in which reference TRBV5-1 and TRBJ2-4 provide the parts outside the CDR3, is KAGVTQTPRYLIKTRGQQVTLSCSPISGHRSVSWYQQTPGQGLQFLFEYFSETQRNKGNFPGRFSGRQFSNSRSEMNVSTLELGDSALYLCASSLAEGNIQYFGAGTRLSVL.

This clone was seen only once. V and J are TRBV6-4 and TRBJ2-1, with D unresolved. V was trimmed by 0 bases and J by 1 base, leaving 10 bases between them. Germline CDR1 is MRHNA and CDR2 is SNTAGT. This CDR3 has 16 residues. The CDR3 sequence: CASSDSWVTSYNEQFF. CDR3 in DNA: TGTGCCAGCAGTGACTCCTGGGTAACGTCCTACAATGAGCAGTTCTTC.

V gene TRBV27 combines with J gene TRBJ2-7, with D perhaps TRBD1 (6 bases). The ends were cut back, 1 base at V and 8 bases at J, with 15 bases in the middle. This CDR3 comprises 14 residues. Germline CDR1 reads MNHEY; CDR2 reads SMNVEV (reference sequence). DNA for the CDR3: TGTGCCAGCAGTTTATTTGGAAGTCGGGACAAGCAGTACTTC. Translating it yields CASSLFGSRDKQYF.

The rearrangement uses TRBV28 and TRBJ2-4, with 12 positions matching TRBD1. J was trimmed by 15 bases and V by 2 bases; bases with no gene match: 2. The CDR3 covers 12 residues. CDR1 and CDR2 (germline): MDHEN, SYDVKM. The CDR3 spells CASSLGTGGLYF. The CDR3 DNA is TGTGCCAGCAGTTTAGGGACAGGGGGCCTGTACTTC.

J is TRBJ2-2 and V is TRBV11-2; 10 bases match TRBD2. The CDR3 length is 16 residues. V trimming: 5 bases; J trimming: 6 bases; junction bases outside the gene matches: 9. Germline loops: CDR1 SGHAT, CDR2 FQNNGV. This CDR3 reads CASSHLAGGWSGELFF. For the CDR3, the DNA is TGTGCCAGCAGCCACTTAGCGGGGGGCTGGTCCGGGGAGCTGTTTTTT.

The chain combines TRBV5-6 with TRBJ2-6; no definite D call. Trimming stripped 0 bases from V and 0 bases from J, with 4 bases between. Germline CDR1 is SGHDT and CDR2 is YYEEEE. This CDR3 is 15 amino acids long. CDR3 nucleotide sequence: TGTGCCAGCAGCTTGGTTATCTCTGGGGCCAACGTCCTGACTTTC. It is translated as CASSLVISGANVLTF.

In nucleotides, the CDR3 is TGTGCCAGCAGCCTACCTGCCTACGAGCAGTACTTC. Its translation: CASSLPAYEQYF. This chain links TRBV7-2 with TRBJ2-7; the D is unclear. Per the germline V gene, CDR1 is SGHTA and CDR2 is FQGNSA. Trimming cost V 5 bases and J 2 bases, with 7 bases left between them. The CDR3 length is 12 residues.

This clone was picked up a small number of times. The V and J genes are TRBV21-1 and TRBJ1-5. TRBV21-1 is classified as a pseudogene. CDR3 length equals 15 residues. DNA of the CDR3: TGTGCCAGCAGCCTCCAGTCGGGGTACTGGCAGCCCCAGCATTTT. Translation: CASSLQSGYWQPQHF.

V gene TRBV7-9 combines with J gene TRBJ2-3, with D tentatively TRBD2 (6 bases). Per the germline V gene, CDR1 is SEHNR and CDR2 is FQNEAQ (reference sequence). The CDR3 is 13 residues long. V lost 1 base to trimming and J lost 7 bases, with 9 bases between them. The CDR3: CASSLVAENTQYF. The CDR3 nucleotides read TGTGCCAGCAGCTTAGTAGCGGAAAATACGCAGTATTTT.

This chain joins TRBV19 and TRBJ2-3; TRBD2 aligns across 13 bases. This CDR3 is built from 16 residues. Germline loops: CDR1 LNHDA, CDR2 SQIVND (reference sequence). V shed 4 bases, J shed 5 bases, and the junction held 6 bases outside the gene matches. The CDR3 coding sequence is TGTGCCAGTAGTAAAACTAGCGGGAGGGCCATAGATACGCAGTATTTT. The encoded protein is CASSKTSGRAIDTQYF.

This clone was observed a handful of times. J is TRBJ2-7 and V is TRBV5-1; 8 positions match TRBD2. Germline V lookup: CDR1 SGHRS, CDR2 YFSETQ. CDR3 length equals 15 residues. V was clipped by 3 bases and J by 6 bases; unmatched bases: 11. For the CDR3, the DNA is TGCGCCAGCAGCTCAGACCCTAGCGGGCGGAGCGAGCAGTACTTC. The encoded protein is CASSSDPSGRSEQYF.

The gene calls are TRBV19 and TRBJ1-2; TRBD1 aligns across 7 bases. CDR3 size: 13 residues. The J segment lost 4 bases and the V segment lost 4 bases, leaving 3 bases of the junction unmatched. The germline V gene encodes CDR1 LNHDA and CDR2 SQIVND (reference sequence). CDR3 DNA sequence: TGTGCCAGTAGTACAGGGACAGTCTATGGCTACACCTTC. Translation: CASSTGTVYGYTF.

This chain uses TRBV15 with TRBJ1-2, with TRBD1 identical over 8 bases. V dropped 5 bases and J dropped 1; count of bases not matched to a gene: 6. This CDR3 is built from 15 residues. CDR1 is LNHNV and CDR2 is YYDKDF in the germline V gene (reference sequence). In DNA, the CDR3 is TGTGCCACCAGCGGCGGGACAGGCAATAACTATGGCTACACCTTC. Translation gives CATSGGTGNNYGYTF.

The J gene is TRBJ2-5, the V gene TRBV7-2; 7 bases line up with TRBD2. V dropped 4 bases and J dropped 5; count of bases not matched to a gene: 13. Germline V lookup: CDR1 SGHTA, CDR2 FQGNSA. The CDR3 sequence is 16 residues long. CDR3 coding DNA: TGTGCCAGCAGCTCATGGGAGCGGGGCCTTCTGGAGACCCAGTACTTC. The encoded protein is CASSSWERGLLETQYF.

The chain carries TRBV2 and TRBJ2-1; 10 nucleotides align to TRBD2. CDR1 and CDR2 (germline): SNHLY, FYNNEI. Losses at the gene ends were 5 bases for V and 0 bases for J; bases not matched to a gene: 1. This CDR3 comprises 15 residues. CDR3 nucleotides: TGTGCCAGCAGTCTAGCGGGGGCCTCCTACAATGAGCAGTTCTTC. Translation: CASSLAGASYNEQFF.

This clone was observed a handful of times. The chain has TRBV5-1 and TRBJ1-2, with D hard to call. The germline V and J ends were trimmed by 0 bases and 7 bases, with 16 bases remaining between them. The CDR3 is made up of 15 amino acids. Per the germline V gene, CDR1 is SGHRS and CDR2 is YFSETQ. The chain's CDR3 is CASSLGSVVGSGYTF. CDR3 nucleotide sequence: TGCGCCAGCAGCTTGGGGTCAGTAGTGGGATCTGGCTACACCTTC.

The chain joins TRBV10-3 to TRBJ2-7; 9 bases are shared with TRBD2. This CDR3 comprises 14 residues. After removal of 7 bases from V and 6 bases from J, the junction contained 10 bases not matched to a gene. Germline values: CDR1 ENHRY, CDR2 SYGVKD. The CDR3 coding sequence is TGTGCCATCAACCCTGGGGATAGCGGGAGCGAGCAGTACTTC. This gives the protein CAINPGDSGSEQYF.

This sequence joins TRBV27 and TRBJ2-7, with 13 bases that match TRBD2. This CDR3 has 16 residues. J lost 4 bases, V lost 6 bases, and 9 bases had no gene match. Per the germline V gene, CDR1 is MNHEY and CDR2 is SMNVEV (reference sequence). The CDR3 here is CASSQTSGRGKYEQYF. The CDR3 region has the DNA TGTGCCAGCAGCCAAACTAGCGGGAGGGGAAAATACGAGCAGTACTTC.

The chain combines TRBV5-1 with TRBJ1-1; TRBD1 aligns across 8 bases. CDR3 length: 14 amino acids. The germline V gene encodes CDR1 SGHRS and CDR2 YFSETQ. V lost 1 base, J lost 4 bases, and 3 bases stayed unmatched. In DNA, the CDR3 is TGCGCCAGCAGCTTGAGGACAGGGCGCACTGAAGCTTTCTTT. It translates to CASSLRTGRTEAFF.

The chain recombines TRBV4-1 with TRBJ2-7; tentatively, D is TRBD2 (6 bases). Germline values: CDR1 MGHRA, CDR2 YSYEKL. The CDR3 contains 16 residues. V was shortened by 0 bases and J by 5 bases, with 17 bases between the two germline ends. CDR3 residues: CASSQDFRQGGDEQYF. CDR3 in DNA: TGCGCCAGCAGCCAAGATTTCCGGCAGGGCGGGGACGAGCAGTACTTC.

As for this clone: One junction end does not reproduce the germline sequence, and a read error may be involved. The V and J genes are TRBV5-4 and TRBJ1-1; TRBD1 might be the D (5 bases). There are 12 residues in the CDR3. Germline CDR1 SGHNT, CDR2 YYREEE (reference sequence). The CDR3 sequence is CASGGMNPEAFF. As DNA, the CDR3 is TGTGCCAGCGGGGGAATGAACCCTGAAGCTTTCTTT.

The V gene is TRBV4-3, the J gene TRBJ1-3, with D uncertain. V was cut by 4 bases and J by 2 bases, with 18 bases left in between. Germline values: CDR1 LGHNA, CDR2 YSLEER. This CDR3 is built from 17 residues. This CDR3 is CASSLVHRVYAGNTIYF. DNA of the CDR3: TGCGCCAGCAGCCTCGTCCATCGGGTGTACGCTGGAAACACCATATATTTT.

The chain couples TRBV6-4 to TRBJ1-1, with D unclear. Between the trimmed V and J ends, which lost 7 bases and 2 bases, there was a span of 11 bases. Looked up from germline, CDR1 is MRHNA and CDR2 is SNTAGT. This CDR3 has 13 amino acids. This chain's CDR3 is CASKGTENTEAFF. The CDR3 DNA reads TGTGCCAGCAAGGGTACAGAAAACACTGAAGCTTTCTTT.

This chain links TRBV18 with TRBJ2-3, with TRBD2 matching 8 bases. The CDR3 totals 15 residues. J was trimmed by 4 bases and V by 5 bases; bases with no gene match: 8. Germline CDR1 is KGHSH and CDR2 is LQKENI. CDR3 bases: TGTGCCAGCTCATTTTCCGGGAGGGCAGCAGATACGCAGTATTTT. Amino acid sequence: CASSFSGRAADTQYF.